This T cell receptor (beta chain) was identified during a study of blood T cell repertoires in COVID-19 (dated by TCRdb to the early 2020s). About the full investigation: Samples covering the acute and convalescent phases of COVID-19 were provided by collaborators in the United States, Italy and Spain. The sample metadata nearly always contained a de-identified subject ID, COVID-19 status, age in years and sex. The samples were drawn from the first 160 participants of the ongoing ImmuneRACE study and from roughly 1,300 subjects provided by 6 global collaborators. The repertoires were released in a freely available public database intended as a resource for research on the immune response to SARS-CoV-2. Subjects who had been exposed to COVID-19, were actively infected with it, or had recovered from it provided the deeply sampled blood TCRbeta repertoires that made up the dataset. The material from the prospective study consisted of cDNA or gDNA derived from T cells, B-cell-depleted T cells, or PBMCs. HLA class I and class II types, where available, came from metadata supplied by the sample provider rather than from assay-based typing. What the study reported, not specific to this receptor: The amount of clinical and demographic metadata varied by source and participant and was provided uncurated.

TCRbeta CDR3 regions were amplified from genomic DNA using the immunoSEQ Assay, a bias-controlled multiplex PCR. The study's own analysis went as follows. Nucleated cell counts per sample were estimated from amplification of reference gene primers within the assay. Sequence reads were collapsed and filtered to measure the absolute abundance of every unique TCRbeta CDR3 rearrangement. For each sample, productive Simpson clonality was calculated as the square root of Simpson's diversity index across productive rearrangements. In its TCRdb copy, this immuneACCESS table keeps in-frame sequences only and misses some clones. Where compared with another copy, unresolved V genes explain less than half of these, and the others have no known cause. From that table come the V and J calls and clone size; the DNA was used to work out D and trimming. Present in this sample are approximately 300,000 clones, 80% to 85% of which were seen just once. The ten largest clones capture 15% to 19% of the sample.

About this clone itself: There is no known antigen for this receptor. No per-base quality is available; no much larger clone lies one base away.

The trim is 8 bases for V and 4 bases for J, with a gap of 17 bases between the germline ends. The germline V gene (reference sequence) yields SEHNR for CDR1 and FQNEAQ for CDR2. The CDR3 holds 14 amino acids from the cysteine to the phenylalanine. The retained sequence is limited to the CDR3, 42 bases, with the frame set at the first base. In Seattle, one collaborating source enrolled patients while the infection was active and tracked those patients longitudinally over the course of disease. Whole blood was collected in K2EDTA tubes by collaborating institutions according to the institutions' own protocols. For TCRbeta analysis, collaborators shipped samples as frozen whole blood, isolated PBMCs, or DNA extracted from either of those sample types.

The clonotype comes from a person aged 65-85 years with COVID-19, enrolled during active disease. The chain is assembled from TRBV7-9 and TRBJ2-5; matching of 6 bases hints at TRBD2 as the D gene. The sequencing sample was made of peripheral blood. The nucleotide sequence is TGTGCCAGCCTGGAGGGGAATGGTGGAGAGACCCAGTACTTC. Its product reads: CASLEGNGGETQYF.